The 32 T cell receptor beta chains below all came from one sample that was sequenced in a study of T-cell memory formation after mild COVID-19 (TCRdb year 2021). Preparation of the library involved 5' RACE. Sequencer: Illumina NovaSeq 6000. TCRdb took the public reads, trimmed them with fastp at Q25, ran MiXCR for clone calling and kept in-frame beta chains. Under each unique CDR3 protein, matching rows form one entry showing the most common genes and DNA. Counted in this sample were 90,000 to 120,000 distinct CDR3 sequences; 11% of them appeared once. The ten largest clones add up to approximately 39% of the sample. The sample consisted of PBMCs or a T cell subset sorted from them (not recorded which). These receptors all come from a man aged 18 to 29 who had mild COVID-19 (a few samples of this study predate the infection). The sample titles of this study are shuffled in the database, so cell type and time point are left out; the donor was told from shared clones.

The V and J genes are TRBV7-9 and TRBJ1-2; 10 positions match TRBD1. V shed 5 bases, J shed 4 bases, and the junction held 7 bases outside the gene matches. CDR3 length: 15 amino acids. CDR1 and CDR2 from the germline V gene are SEHNR and FQNEAQ (reference sequence). This CDR3 is CASSRRDRGSYGYTF. The CDR3 DNA sequence: TGTGCCAGCAGCCGCCGGGACAGGGGATCCTATGGCTACACCTTC.

This clonotype has a handful of counts. The J gene is TRBJ2-5, the V gene TRBV12-3 or TRBV12-4; 8 bases are a match to TRBD2. Losses at the gene ends were 7 bases for V and 4 bases for J; bases not matched to a gene: 8. This CDR3 contains 14 residues. The CDR3 DNA reads TGTGCCAGCACCGCCACTAGCGGCTTAGAGACCCAGTACTTC. Protein sequence: CASTATSGLETQYF.

This clonotype was found many times. The J gene is TRBJ2-2, the V gene TRBV6-5; D is unresolved. There are 13 residues in the CDR3. Germline values: CDR1 MNHEY, CDR2 SVGAGI. The V and J ends lost 6 bases and 13 bases respectively, with 18 bases between them. Here the CDR3 reads CASSETPSWGLFF. For the CDR3, the DNA is TGTGCCAGCAGCGAGACCCCATCTTGGGGGCTGTTTTTT.

This clonotype was picked up a small number of times. The genes are TRBV4-2 and TRBJ1-4; possible D gene TRBD1, 6 bases. The V end lost 4 bases, the J end lost 8 bases, and 20 bases lay between the germline ends. The CDR3 is 16 residues long. Germline CDR1 and CDR2: LGHNA and YNFKEQ. This CDR3 reads CASSPQGSQGIEKLFF. The CDR3 DNA reads TGTGCCAGCAGCCCTCAAGGGTCTCAGGGGATAGAAAAACTGTTTTTT.

This clonotype was counted a few times. The chain combines TRBV7-6 with TRBJ2-6, with D possibly being TRBD1 (6 bases). This CDR3 has 17 amino acids. Trimming cost V 1 base and J 0 bases, with 10 bases left between them. Germline V gene lookup returns CDR1 SGHVS and CDR2 FNYEAQ. The CDR3 bases are TGTGCCAGCAGCTTAGGTGGGGGCCCCTCTGGGGCCAACGTCCTGACTTTC. Translating it yields CASSLGGGPSGANVLTF.

This clonotype occurred many times. The CDR3 DNA reads as TGTGCCAGCAGCAACGCGCCCCTAACAGGGCCGCGGGGCTACACCTTC. It is translated as CASSNAPLTGPRGYTF. V usage is TRBV7-9 and J usage is TRBJ1-2; the D gene is possibly TRBD1 (6 bases). Between the trimmed V and J ends, which lost 5 bases and 8 bases, there was a span of 24 bases. CDR1 and CDR2 from the germline V gene are SEHNR and FQNEAQ (reference sequence). The CDR3 is 16 residues long.

There are a few counts of this clonotype. The rearrangement uses TRBV6-2 or TRBV6-3 and TRBJ2-1; D perhaps matches TRBD2 (5 bases). V gave up 4 bases and J gave up 2 bases, with 18 bases separating them. This CDR3 region has 17 residues. Germline CDR1 and CDR2: MNHEY and SVGEGT. CDR3 residues: CASSFGHPGSAYNEQFF. The DNA of the CDR3 is TGTGCCAGCAGTTTCGGCCACCCGGGGTCCGCCTACAATGAGCAGTTCTTC.

A few counts support this clonotype. This sequence joins TRBV11-2 and TRBJ2-1; D is unresolved. The germline V and J ends were trimmed by 3 bases and 5 bases, with 14 bases remaining between them. Germline lookup yields CDR1 SGHAT and CDR2 FQNNGV. The CDR3 spans 15 residues. The CDR3 sequence is CASSFTPDENNEQFF. The CDR3 bases are TGTGCCAGCAGCTTTACTCCAGATGAAAACAATGAGCAGTTCTTC. Full variable domain (outside the CDR3, taken from reference TRBV11-2 and TRBJ2-1): EAGVAQSPRYKIIEKRQSVAFWCNPISGHATLYWYQQILGQGPKLLIQFQNNGVVDDSQLPKDRFSAERLKGVDSTLKIQPAKLEDSAVYLCASSFTPDENNEQFFGPGTRLTVL.

The rearrangement joins TRBV4-3 to TRBJ1-1; D remains ambiguous. From germline, CDR1 is LGHNA and CDR2 YSLEER. This CDR3 comprises 14 residues. V was cut by 4 bases and J by 4 bases, with 13 bases left in between. The CDR3 region is CASSRVVFGTEAFF. CDR3 sequence (DNA): TGCGCCAGCAGCCGGGTGGTGTTCGGCACTGAAGCTTTCTTT.

There are a few counts of this clonotype. The chain carries TRBV6-2 or TRBV6-3 and TRBJ1-1; D gene ambiguous. The CDR3 length is 16 residues. V gave up 2 bases and J gave up 0 bases, with 13 bases separating them. The germline V gene has CDR1 MNHEY and CDR2 SVGEGT. CDR3 DNA: TGTGCCAGCAGTTACGAGGTCACCGCCATGAACACTGAAGCTTTCTTT. This translates into CASSYEVTAMNTEAFF.

This clonotype was detected only a few times. This sequence joins TRBV7-6 and TRBJ1-3, with D possibly matching TRBD1 (6 bases). V lost 1 base, J lost 0 bases, and 10 bases lay in between. The CDR3 is 16 amino acids. Germline V gene sequence: CDR1 SGHVS, CDR2 FNYEAQ. The CDR3 protein is CASSLEGEGSGNTIYF. DNA for the CDR3: TGTGCCAGCAGCTTAGAGGGGGAAGGCTCTGGAAACACCATATATTTT.

The chain combines TRBV7-9 with TRBJ2-7; 12 positions match TRBD2. CDR1 is SEHNR and CDR2 is FQNEAQ in the germline V gene (reference sequence). This CDR3 region has 15 residues. Trimming removed 3 bases from V and 3 bases from J; junction bases left unmatched: 3. CDR3 bases: TGTGCCAGCAGCTTGACTAGCGGGAGATTCTACGAGCAGTACTTC. This sequence encodes CASSLTSGRFYEQYF. The whole variable domain, filled in from reference TRBV7-9 and TRBJ2-7, reads DTGVSQNPRHKITKRGQNVTFRCDPISEHNRLYWYRQTLGQGPEFLTYFQNEAQLEKSRLLSDRFSAERPKGSFSTLEIQRTEQGDSAMYLCASSLTSGRFYEQYFGPGTRLTVT.

This clonotype was observed many times. The genes are TRBV7-9 and TRBJ2-3, with TRBD1 matching over 9 bases. The CDR3 extends over 15 amino acids. Trimming took 5 bases from V and 4 from J; bases not matched to a gene: 7. Germline V lookup: CDR1 SEHNR, CDR2 FQNEAQ (reference sequence). As DNA, the CDR3 is TGTGCCAGCAGCATGACAGGGGGTTTCTCAGATACGCAGTATTTT. Translation: CASSMTGGFSDTQYF.

The chain joins TRBV7-2 to TRBJ2-7, with 7 bases identical to TRBD2. Germline trimming cut 1 base from V and 1 base from J; bases unmatched to any gene: 7. CDR3 length: 16 amino acids. Germline-derived CDR1 and CDR2 are SGHTA and FQGNSA. The CDR3: CASSLGPPAGSYEQYV. CDR3 coding DNA: TGTGCCAGCAGCTTAGGACCCCCAGCGGGGTCCTACGAGCAGTACGTC.

This clonotype was recorded a few times. The genes are TRBV10-3 and TRBJ2-7, with D maybe TRBD2 (5 bases). Germline V gene sequence: CDR1 ENHRY, CDR2 SYGVKD. V dropped 2 bases and J dropped 2 bases, with 10 bases sitting between them. The CDR3 loop spans 14 amino acids. The CDR3 sequence: CAISERIGTYEQYF. Here the CDR3 DNA reads TGTGCCATCAGTGAGAGAATCGGGACCTACGAGCAGTACTTC.

The J gene is TRBJ1-6, the V gene TRBV27; D gene uncertain. This CDR3 has 14 residues. V was cut by 0 bases and J by 9 bases, with 9 bases left in between. Germline loops: CDR1 MNHEY, CDR2 SMNVEV (reference sequence). CDR3 DNA: TGTGCCAGCAGTTTATCGGGCCCAGGTTCACCCCTCCACTTT. Amino acid sequence: CASSLSGPGSPLHF.

This clonotype came up a few times. This chain uses TRBV27 with TRBJ2-7; 8 bases agree with TRBD2. The ends lost 3 bases at V and 4 bases at J; junction bases unmatched: 5. CDR1 is MNHEY, CDR2 SMNVEV, per germline (reference sequence). The CDR3 is 14 amino acids. CDR3 sequence reads: CASSFVGGGYEQYF. The CDR3 DNA reads as TGTGCCAGCAGTTTTGTCGGGGGGGGATACGAGCAGTACTTC.

This clonotype has a handful of counts. No DNA is shown, since the ends of the CDR3 on it are uncertain; the CDR3 is the one TCRdb lists. The chain is built from TRBV6-5 and TRBJ2-2; no DNA check was done on the table's D call, TRBD1. Germline V gene lookup returns CDR1 MNHEY and CDR2 SVGAGI. The CDR3 region is 18 residues in length, termini included. CDR3: CASSYGCGQGMTPGSCFF.

This clonotype was recorded a few times. The V and J genes are TRBV4-3 and TRBJ2-1, with D perhaps TRBD1 (5 bases). The CDR3 loop spans 16 amino acids. Germline CDR1 and CDR2: LGHNA and YSLEER. Deletions cut 3 bases from V and 0 bases from J, with 12 bases between. CDR3: CASSHYRRSSYNEQFF. DNA for the CDR3: TGCGCCAGCAGCCATTACAGGCGGAGCTCCTACAATGAGCAGTTCTTC.

The rearrangement uses TRBV6-2 or TRBV6-3 and TRBJ1-2; 9 nucleotides align to TRBD1. Germline loops: CDR1 MNHEY, CDR2 SVGEGT. The CDR3 is 14 residues long. Trimming at V came to 10 bases and at J to 10 bases, leaving 16 bases not matched to a gene. The CDR3 is CATTSDSRDRDYTF. In DNA, the CDR3 is TGTGCCACCACATCGGATTCCCGGGACAGGGACTACACCTTC.

This clonotype appeared a few times. The J gene is TRBJ2-3, the V gene TRBV12-3 or TRBV12-4; 7 nucleotides match TRBD1. Trimming took 5 bases from V and 1 from J; bases not matched to a gene: 6. There are 15 residues in the CDR3. The CDR3 DNA reads TGTGCCAGCAGTCCCCACACAGGGGGCACAGATACGCAGTATTTT. Its protein is CASSPHTGGTDTQYF.

This clonotype was counted between two and nine times. The chain recombines TRBV5-1 with TRBJ1-1, with D uncertain. In germline, CDR1 is SGHRS, CDR2 YFSETQ. Trimming took off 6 bases at V and 1 base at J, with 10 bases between the two ends. This CDR3 has 13 amino acids. DNA of the CDR3: TGCGCCAGCAATTTGGGCCAGAACACTGAAGCTTTCTTT. Translated, it gives CASNLGQNTEAFF. The full variable domain, in which reference TRBV5-1 and TRBJ1-1 provide the parts outside the CDR3, is KAGVTQTPRYLIKTRGQQVTLSCSPISGHRSVSWYQQTPGQGLQFLFEYFSETQRNKGNFPGRFSGRQFSNSRSEMNVSTLELGDSALYLCASNLGQNTEAFFGQGTRLTVV.

There are a few counts of this clonotype. This sequence joins TRBV4-1 and TRBJ2-2; 13 positions agree with TRBD2. Germline V CDR1 and CDR2: MGHRA, YSYEKL. This CDR3 contains 19 residues. V shed 0 bases, J shed 2 bases, and the junction held 6 bases outside the gene matches. CDR3 amino acids: CASSQDGLAGALNTGELFF. CDR3 bases: TGCGCCAGCAGCCAAGATGGACTAGCGGGGGCCCTCAACACCGGGGAGCTGTTTTTT.

The V gene is TRBV4-2, the J gene TRBJ2-1; TRBD1 agrees at 8 bases. The CDR3 sequence is 16 residues long. CDR1 and CDR2 from the germline V gene are LGHNA and YNFKEQ. With 2 bases clipped from V and 3 bases from J, the junction kept 6 bases outside the gene matches. DNA for the CDR3: TGTGCCAGCAGCCAACAAGGACAGGGCAACTACAATGAGCAGTTCTTC. Protein product: CASSQQGQGNYNEQFF.

This chain joins TRBV27 and TRBJ1-2, with TRBD1 matching over 8 bases. The junction had 11 bases not matched to a gene; V was cut back by 5 bases and J by 3 bases. CDR1 MNHEY and CDR2 SMNVEV come from the germline V gene (reference sequence). The CDR3 runs 16 residues. The CDR3 DNA reads TGTGCCAGCAGTCTTAGGGGGACAGGTTCCTACTATGGCTACACCTTC. It specifies CASSLRGTGSYYGYTF.

The chain combines TRBV27 with TRBJ2-5; D is possibly TRBD2 (6 bases). Trimming shortened V by 1 base and J by 5 bases, and 8 bases separated the two germline ends. The germline gives CDR1 MNHEY, CDR2 SMNVEV (reference sequence). This CDR3 comprises 13 residues. CDR3 sequence reads: CASSLFRGETQYF. DNA of the CDR3: TGTGCCAGCAGTTTATTTCGGGGGGAGACCCAGTACTTC.

The CDR3 loop is CASSSRVMNTEAFF. The CDR3 coding sequence is TGTGCCAGCAGCAGCAGGGTAATGAACACTGAAGCTTTCTTT. The chain employs TRBV7-9 and TRBJ1-1, with D possibly being TRBD1 (5 bases). With 5 bases removed from V and 0 bases from J, the gap between germline ends came to 10 bases. The CDR3 has 14 residues. Germline V lookup: CDR1 SEHNR, CDR2 FQNEAQ (reference sequence). Filled out from reference TRBV7-9 and TRBJ1-1, the complete variable domain reads DTGVSQNPRHKITKRGQNVTFRCDPISEHNRLYWYRQTLGQGPEFLTYFQNEAQLEKSRLLSDRFSAERPKGSFSTLEIQRTEQGDSAMYLCASSSRVMNTEAFFGQGTRLTVV.

The chain employs TRBV6-6 and TRBJ1-2; D not certain. Germline V gene sequence: CDR1 MNHNY, CDR2 SVGAGI (reference sequence). The CDR3 contains 16 residues. The V end lost 0 bases, the J end lost 6 bases, and 17 bases lay between the germline ends. The CDR3 DNA is TGTGCCAGCAGTTACTCGATTGCAGGAACGGTCGATGGCTACACCTTC. Translating gives CASSYSIAGTVDGYTF.

This clonotype was detected a few times. The chain carries TRBV6-5 and TRBJ2-3; D possibly matches TRBD1 or TRBD2 (6 bases each). This CDR3 has 13 amino acids. Germline V lookup: CDR1 MNHEY, CDR2 SVGAGI. Trimming took 6 bases from V and 3 from J, leaving 10 bases between them. The CDR3 sequence is CASRTGATDTQYF. The CDR3 nucleotides read TGTGCCAGCAGAACGGGGGCTACAGATACGCAGTATTTT.

The chain has TRBV29-1 and TRBJ2-7; either TRBD1 or TRBD2 may supply D (6 bases each). The CDR3 length is 11 residues. V was trimmed by 7 bases and J by 6 bases, leaving 13 bases between them. Germline loops: CDR1 SQVTM, CDR2 ANQGSEA. CDR3 DNA: TGCAGCGCTGTACAGGGAGGCGAGCAGTACTTC. Its protein is CSAVQGGEQYF.

Only a few counts were recorded for this clonotype. The gene calls are TRBV7-8 and TRBJ2-3, with TRBD2 as a possible D gene (5 bases). The CDR3 extends over 15 amino acids. Deletions cut 7 bases from V and 5 bases from J, with 19 bases between. Germline lookup yields CDR1 SGHVS and CDR2 FQNEAQ. CDR3 loop: CASTLSLARGDTQYF. The CDR3 bases are TGTGCCAGCACTTTAAGTCTAGCCCGCGGAGATACGCAGTATTTT.

This clonotype was recorded once. The CDR3 sequence is CASSLAGPPNTEAFF. The CDR3 DNA sequence: TGTGCCAGCAGCTTAGCAGGGCCCCCGAACACTGAAGCTTTCTTT. This chain connects TRBV5-5 to TRBJ1-1; D might be TRBD1 (5 bases). The V and J ends lost 2 bases and 1 base respectively, with 12 bases between them. CDR3 length: 15 amino acids. The germline gives CDR1 SGHKS, CDR2 YYEKEE (reference sequence). Using reference TRBV5-5 and TRBJ1-1 for the parts outside the CDR3, the full variable domain is DAGVTQSPTHLIKTRGQQVTLRCSPISGHKSVSWYQQVLGQGPQFIFQYYEKEERGRGNFPDRFSARQFPNYSSELNVNALLLGDSALYLCASSLAGPPNTEAFFGQGTRLTVV.